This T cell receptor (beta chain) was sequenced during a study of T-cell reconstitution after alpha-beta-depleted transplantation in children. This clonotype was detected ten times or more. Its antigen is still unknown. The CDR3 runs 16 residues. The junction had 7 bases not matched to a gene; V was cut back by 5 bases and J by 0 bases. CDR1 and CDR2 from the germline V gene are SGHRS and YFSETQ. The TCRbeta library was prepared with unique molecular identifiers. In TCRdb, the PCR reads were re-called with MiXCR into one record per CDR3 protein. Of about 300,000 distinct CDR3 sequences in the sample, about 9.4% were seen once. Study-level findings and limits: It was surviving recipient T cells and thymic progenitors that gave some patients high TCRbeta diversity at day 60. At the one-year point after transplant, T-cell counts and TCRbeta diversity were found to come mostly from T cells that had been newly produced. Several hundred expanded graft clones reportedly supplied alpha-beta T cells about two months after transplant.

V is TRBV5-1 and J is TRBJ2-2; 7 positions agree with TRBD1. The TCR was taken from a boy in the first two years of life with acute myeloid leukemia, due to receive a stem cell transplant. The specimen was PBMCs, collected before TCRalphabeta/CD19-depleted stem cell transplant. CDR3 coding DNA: TGCGCCAGCAGTCTTGACAGGGTGGCGAACACCGGGGAGCTGTTTTTT. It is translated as CASSLDRVANTGELFF.